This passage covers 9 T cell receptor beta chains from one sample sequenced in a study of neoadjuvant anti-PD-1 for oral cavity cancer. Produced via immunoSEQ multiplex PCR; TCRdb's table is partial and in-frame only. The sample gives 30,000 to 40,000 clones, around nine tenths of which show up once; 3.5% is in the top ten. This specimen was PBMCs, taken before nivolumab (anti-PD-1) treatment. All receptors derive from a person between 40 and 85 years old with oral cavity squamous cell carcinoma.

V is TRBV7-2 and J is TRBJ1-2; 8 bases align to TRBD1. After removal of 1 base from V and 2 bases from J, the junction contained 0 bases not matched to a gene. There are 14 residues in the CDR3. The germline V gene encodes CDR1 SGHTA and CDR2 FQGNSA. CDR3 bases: TGTGCCAGCAGCTTAGGACAGGGGAACTATGGCTACACCTTC. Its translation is CASSLGQGNYGYTF.

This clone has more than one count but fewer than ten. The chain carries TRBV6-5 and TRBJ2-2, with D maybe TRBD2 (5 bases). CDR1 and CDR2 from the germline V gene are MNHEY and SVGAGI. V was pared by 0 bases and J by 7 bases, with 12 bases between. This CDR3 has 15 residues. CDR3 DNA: TGTGCCAGCAGTTACTCGATAACTAGGGTCGGGGAGCTGTTTTTT. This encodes CASSYSITRVGELFF.

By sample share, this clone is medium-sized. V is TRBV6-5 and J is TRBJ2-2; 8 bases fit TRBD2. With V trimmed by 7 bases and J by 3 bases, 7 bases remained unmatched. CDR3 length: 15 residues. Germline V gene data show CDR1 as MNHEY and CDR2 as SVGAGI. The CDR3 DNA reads TGTGCCAGCAAGACGGGGGGGTCTCACACCGGGGAGCTGTTTTTT. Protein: CASKTGGSHTGELFF.

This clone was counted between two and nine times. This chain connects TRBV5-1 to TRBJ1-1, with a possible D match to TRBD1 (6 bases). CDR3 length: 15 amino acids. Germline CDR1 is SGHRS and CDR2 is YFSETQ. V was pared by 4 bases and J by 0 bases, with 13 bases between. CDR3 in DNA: TGCGCCAGCAGCCCTAGACAGGACATGAACACTGAAGCTTTCTTT. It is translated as CASSPRQDMNTEAFF. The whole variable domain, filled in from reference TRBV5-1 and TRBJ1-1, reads KAGVTQTPRYLIKTRGQQVTLSCSPISGHRSVSWYQQTPGQGLQFLFEYFSETQRNKGNFPGRFSGRQFSNSRSEMNVSTLELGDSALYLCASSPRQDMNTEAFFGQGTRLTVV.

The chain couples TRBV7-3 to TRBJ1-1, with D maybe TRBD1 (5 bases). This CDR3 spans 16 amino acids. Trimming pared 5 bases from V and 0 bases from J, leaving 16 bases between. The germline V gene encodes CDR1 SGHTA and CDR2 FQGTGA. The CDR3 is CASSREGRALNTEAFF. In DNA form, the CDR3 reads TGTGCCAGCAGCCGGGAGGGGAGAGCCCTGAACACTGAAGCTTTCTTT.

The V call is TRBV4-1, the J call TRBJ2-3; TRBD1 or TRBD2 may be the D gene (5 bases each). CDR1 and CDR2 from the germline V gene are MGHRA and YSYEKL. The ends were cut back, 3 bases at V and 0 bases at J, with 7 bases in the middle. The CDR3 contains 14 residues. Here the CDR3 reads CASSQGESTDTQYF. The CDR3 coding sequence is TGCGCCAGCAGCCAGGGGGAGAGCACAGATACGCAGTATTTT.

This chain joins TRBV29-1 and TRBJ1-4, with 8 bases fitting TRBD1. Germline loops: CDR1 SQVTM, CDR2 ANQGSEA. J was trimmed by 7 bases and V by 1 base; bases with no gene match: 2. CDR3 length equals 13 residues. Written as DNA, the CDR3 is TGCAGCGTTGAAGGGACAGGGACTGAAAAACTGTTTTTT. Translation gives CSVEGTGTEKLFF.

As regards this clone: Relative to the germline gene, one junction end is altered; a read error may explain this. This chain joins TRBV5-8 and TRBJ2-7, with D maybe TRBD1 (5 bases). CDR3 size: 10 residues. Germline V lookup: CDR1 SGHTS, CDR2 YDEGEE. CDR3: CASSFSQTDF. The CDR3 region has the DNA TGTGCCAGCAGCTTCTCACAGACAGACTTC.

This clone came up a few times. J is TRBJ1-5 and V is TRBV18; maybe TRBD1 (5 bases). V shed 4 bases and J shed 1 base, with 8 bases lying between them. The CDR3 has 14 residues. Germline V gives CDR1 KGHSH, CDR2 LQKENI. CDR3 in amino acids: CASSLGRSNQPQHF. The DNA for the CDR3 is TGTGCCAGCTCACTGGGACGGAGCAATCAGCCCCAGCATTTT.